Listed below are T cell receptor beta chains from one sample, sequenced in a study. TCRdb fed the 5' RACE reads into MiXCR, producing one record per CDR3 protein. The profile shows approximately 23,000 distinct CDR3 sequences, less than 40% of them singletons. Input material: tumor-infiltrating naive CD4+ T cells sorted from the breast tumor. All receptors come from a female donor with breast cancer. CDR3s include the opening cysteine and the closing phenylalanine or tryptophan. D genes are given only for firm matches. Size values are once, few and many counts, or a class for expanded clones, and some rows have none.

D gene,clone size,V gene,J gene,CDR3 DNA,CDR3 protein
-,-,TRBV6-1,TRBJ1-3,TGTGCCAGCAGTGCGTGGGCAGTTGGAAACACCATATATTTT,CASSAWAVGNTIYF
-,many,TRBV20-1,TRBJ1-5,TGCAGTGCTCTGCGACAGACAAATCAGCCCCAGCATTTT,CSALRQTNQPQHF
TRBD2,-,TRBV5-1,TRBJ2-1,TGCGCCAGCAGCCGACGGGACAGGAGAAGCGGGAGGGCCTACAATGAGCAGCTCTTC,CASSRRDRRSGRAYNEQLF
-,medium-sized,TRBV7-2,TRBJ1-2,TGTGCCAGCAGCTTAAGGGATCAAAACTATGGCTACACCTTC,CASSLRDQNYGYTF
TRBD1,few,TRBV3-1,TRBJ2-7,TGTGCCAGCAGCCAACGGACAGGGTCCCACGAGCAGTACTTC,CASSQRTGSHEQYF
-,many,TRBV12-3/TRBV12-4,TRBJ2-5,TGTGCCAGCAGTTTCAGGACGGCGGTAAAGACCCAGTACTTC,CASSFRTAVKTQYF
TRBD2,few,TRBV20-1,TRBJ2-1,TGCAGTGCTAGAGATCAGAGACTAGCGGGATACAATGAGCAGTTCTTC,CSARDQRLAGYNEQFF
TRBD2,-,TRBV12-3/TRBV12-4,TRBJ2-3,TGTGCCAGCAGTTTAGCAATAGCGGGAGGGCCGGGAGATACGCAGTATTTT,CASSLAIAGGPGDTQYF
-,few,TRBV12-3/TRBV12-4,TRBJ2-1,TGTGCCAGCAGTGCGAATAGCGGTTATGAGCAGTTCTTC,CASSANSGYEQFF
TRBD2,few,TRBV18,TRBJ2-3,TGTGCCAGCTCACTGGGACTAGCGGGGCCAGATACGCAGTATTTT,CASSLGLAGPDTQYF
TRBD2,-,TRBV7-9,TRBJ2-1,TGTGCCAGCAGCCCCCCCAAACCGACTAGCACCCGTCTCAATGAGCAGTTCTTC,CASSPPKPTSTRLNEQFF
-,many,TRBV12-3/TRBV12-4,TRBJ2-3,TGTGCCAGCAGCGCGAGGCCTAGCACAGATACGCAGTATTTT,CASSARPSTDTQYF
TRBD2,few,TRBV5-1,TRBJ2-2,TGCGCCAGCAGCTTGTTAGCGGGAGTCCTCACCGGGGAGCTGTTTTTT,CASSLLAGVLTGELFF
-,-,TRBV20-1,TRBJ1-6,TGCAGTGCTAGAGGCTCGGGGCAGACTTATAATTCACCCCTCCACTTT,CSARGSGQTYNSPLHF
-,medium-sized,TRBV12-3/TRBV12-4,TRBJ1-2,TGTGCCAGCAGTATTGGGTCCCAGAACTATGGCTACACCTTC,CASSIGSQNYGYTF
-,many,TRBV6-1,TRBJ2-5,TGTGCCAGCAGTGAAGCGTGGCAGAACCAAGAGACCCAGTACTTC,CASSEAWQNQETQYF
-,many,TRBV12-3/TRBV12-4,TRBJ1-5,TGTGCCAGCAGACCCGATCGGGGGGCCTATCAGCCCCAGCATTTT,CASRPDRGAYQPQHF
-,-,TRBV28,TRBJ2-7,TGTGCCAGCGCAGGATCCTCCTACGAGCAGTACTTC,CASAGSSYEQYF
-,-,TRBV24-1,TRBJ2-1,TGTGCCACCAGTCGTGAGGGATGGCGGAATGAGCAGTTCTTC,CATSREGWRNEQFF
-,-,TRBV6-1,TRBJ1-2,TGTGCCAGCAGTGAAGTCCACGGGACTTATGGCTACACCTTC,CASSEVHGTYGYTF
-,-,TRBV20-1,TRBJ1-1,TGCAGTGCTAGAGAGGCGACAGGCCTCACTGAAACTTTCTTT,CSAREATGLTETFF
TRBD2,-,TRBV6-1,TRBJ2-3,TGTGCCAGCCGTCTAGCGGCAGATACGCAGTATTTT,CASRLAADTQYF
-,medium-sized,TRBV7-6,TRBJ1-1,TGTGCCAGCAGCCCCCGACACGGACGTAGGAACACTGAAGCTTTCTTT,CASSPRHGRRNTEAFF
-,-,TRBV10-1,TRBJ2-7,TGCGCCAGCAGCGTAGGATCCTACGAGCAGTACTTC,CASSVGSYEQYF
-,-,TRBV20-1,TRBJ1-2,TGCAGTGCCTCAGCCCGAGGAAGCGGCTACACCTTC,CSASARGSGYTF
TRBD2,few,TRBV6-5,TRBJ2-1,TGTGCCAGCAGTTTAACTCTAGCGGGGCCCTACAATGAGCAGTTCTTC,CASSLTLAGPYNEQFF
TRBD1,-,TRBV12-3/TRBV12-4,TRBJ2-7,TGTGCCAGCAGCCTCCGGGACAGGGGGTATGAGCAGTACTTC,CASSLRDRGYEQYF
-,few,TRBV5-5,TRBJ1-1,TGTGCCAGCAGCTTGATGAACACTGAAGCTTTCTTT,CASSLMNTEAFF
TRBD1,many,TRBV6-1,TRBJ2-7,TGTGCCAGCAGTGACGGGACAGGGGGGACCTACGAGCAGTACTTC,CASSDGTGGTYEQYF
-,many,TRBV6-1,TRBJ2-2,TGTGCCAGCAGTGAAGCCTTGCAGAACACCGGGGAGCTGTTTTTT,CASSEALQNTGELFF
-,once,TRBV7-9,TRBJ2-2,TGTGCCAGCAGCTCAGTTTTGCGGGGTGCGCACACCGGGGAGCTGTTTTTT,CASSSVLRGAHTGELFF
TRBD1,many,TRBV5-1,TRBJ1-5,TGCGCCAGCAGCCCCGGGACAGGGATCAACCAGCCCCAGCATTTT,CASSPGTGINQPQHF
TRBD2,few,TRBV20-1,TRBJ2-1,TGCAGTGCTAGAGATCTGGCTAGCGGGAGTAGCTATGAGCAGTTCTTC,CSARDLASGSSYEQFF
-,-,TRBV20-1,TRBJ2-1,TGCAGTGCTCTGTCTTTCGATGAGCAGTTCTTC,CSALSFDEQFF
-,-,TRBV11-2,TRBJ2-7,TGTGCCAGCAGCTTCCCCGAACTCGGGTACTACGAGCAGTACTTC,CASSFPELGYYEQYF
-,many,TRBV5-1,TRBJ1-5,TGCGCCCGCAGCGAAGGGGGAATCAGTCAGCCCCAGCATTTT,CARSEGGISQPQHF
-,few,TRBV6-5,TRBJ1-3,TGTGCCAGCAGTCCCCGTCAGGGGAGCTCTGGAAACACCATATATTTT,CASSPRQGSSGNTIYF
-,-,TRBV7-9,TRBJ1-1,TGTGCCAGCAGCTTAGACCAGGGCTCGAACACTAAAGCTTTCTTT,CASSLDQGSNTKAFF
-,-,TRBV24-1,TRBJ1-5,TGTGCCACCAGTGATCTGACCTACGGCTATAGCAATCAGCCCCAGCATTTT,CATSDLTYGYSNQPQHF
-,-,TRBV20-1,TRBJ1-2,TGCAGTGCTAGCCCGGGTTATGGCTACACCTTC,CSASPGYGYTF
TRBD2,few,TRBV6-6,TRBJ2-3,TGTGCCAGCAGCTCTCTAGCGGGGGGTGATACGCAGTATTTT,CASSSLAGGDTQYF
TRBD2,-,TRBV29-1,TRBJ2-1,TGCAGCGGAATGGGACTAGCGGGAGCCAATGAGCAGTTCTTC,CSGMGLAGANEQFF
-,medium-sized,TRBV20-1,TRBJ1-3,TGCAGTGCTAGAGGGGCTGGAAACACCATATATTTT,CSARGAGNTIYF
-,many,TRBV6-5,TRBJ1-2,TGTGCCAGCAGTTACGGACCTTACCTCTATGGCTACACCTTC,CASSYGPYLYGYTF
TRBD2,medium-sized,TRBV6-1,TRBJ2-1,TGTGCCAGCAGTCAACTAGCGGGGATTTCATCTGAGCAGTTCTTC,CASSQLAGISSEQFF
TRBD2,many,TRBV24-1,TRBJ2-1,TGTGCCACCAGTGAAACCGGGACTAGCGGGAGGGCCATATCCCACTACAATGAGCAGTTCTTC,CATSETGTSGRAISHYNEQFF
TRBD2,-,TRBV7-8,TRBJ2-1,TGTGCCAGCAGGAGAAGCGGGGCTAACTACAATGAGCAGTTCTTC,CASRRSGANYNEQFF
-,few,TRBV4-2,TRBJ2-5,TGTGCCAGCAGCCAAGGCGATGGGGAGCGCGGAGAGACCCAGTACTTC,CASSQGDGERGETQYF
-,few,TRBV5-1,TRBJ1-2,TGCGCCAGCAGCTTCGGGGACGAGGGCTACACCTTC,CASSFGDEGYTF